This TCR beta chain came from a study of long-term antiretroviral therapy in people with HIV. General study findings and limits: Repertoires from HIV showed CDR3 length ranges narrower than those of controls. It was not possible to obtain data on ART adherence, viral resistance or therapy changes.

Per individual, the PBMC samples numbered at least one pre-ART and at least two post-ART. Each participant with HIV received care in the United States. Running of the v3.0 immunoSEQ assay took place at survey level. The data were produced by immunoSEQ multiplex PCR, yet TCRdb's version contains in-frame clones alone and is incomplete. This sample has some 30,000 clones; about 90% occur once, and the top ten carry about 3.6%. The ends lost 7 bases at V and 5 bases at J; junction bases unmatched: 3. Germline CDR1 SGDLS, CDR2 YYNGEE. CDR3 size: 13 residues. Regarding this clone: Its target is not known.

V usage is TRBV9 and J usage is TRBJ2-1; 10 nucleotides line up with TRBD2. This TCR was recovered from a woman between 18 and 29 years old with HIV. The sample consisted of unsorted PBMCs, taken 1.8 years after starting antiretroviral therapy. CDR3 nucleotide sequence: TGTGCCAGCGGACTAGCGGTGAACAATGAGCAGTTCTTC. It translates to CASGLAVNNEQFF. Full variable domain (rest looked up from reference TRBV9 and TRBJ2-1): DSGVTQTPKHLITATGQRVTLRCSPRSGDLSVYWYQQSLDQGLQFLIQYYNGEERAKGNILERFSAQQFPDLHSELNLSSLELGDSALYFCASGLAVNNEQFFGPGTRLTVL.